Sequencing of this T cell receptor (beta chain) was carried out in a study of molecular identifiers for immune sequencing clone quantification. Study in general: Replicates partitioned RNA from about 20,000 or 100,000 naive CD8 cells into five parts, sequencing four. Whole-study findings and limits: Effector cells had over 98% of their molecules in clones above 20 RNA copies, while naive cells had under 1%.

Naive CD8 T cells, phenotype CD8+CD4-CCR7+CD45RA+, were sorted. The J segment lost 3 bases and the V segment lost 1 base, leaving 6 bases of the junction unmatched. The length of the CDR3 is 15 residues. Each CDR3 protein is one row after TCRdb ran MiXCR on the PCR reads. Of 460,000 or so distinct CDR3 sequences listed, roughly 24% are singletons. Concerning this clonotype: The antigen remains undetermined.

The chain links TRBV12-3 or TRBV12-4 to TRBJ2-7; the match to TRBD2 covers 7 bases. Material: naive CD8+ T cells from blood, with Jurkat cell RNA spiked in. Subset denoted: FACS-sorted CD8+CD4-CCR7+CD45RA+ naive T cells. The TCR sequence derives from a human donor in good health. Some libraries in this study had Jurkat cell RNA spiked in. The CDR3 reads CASSLEASGYYEQYF. CDR3 DNA: TGTGCCAGCAGTTTAGAGGCTAGCGGATACTACGAGCAGTACTTC.